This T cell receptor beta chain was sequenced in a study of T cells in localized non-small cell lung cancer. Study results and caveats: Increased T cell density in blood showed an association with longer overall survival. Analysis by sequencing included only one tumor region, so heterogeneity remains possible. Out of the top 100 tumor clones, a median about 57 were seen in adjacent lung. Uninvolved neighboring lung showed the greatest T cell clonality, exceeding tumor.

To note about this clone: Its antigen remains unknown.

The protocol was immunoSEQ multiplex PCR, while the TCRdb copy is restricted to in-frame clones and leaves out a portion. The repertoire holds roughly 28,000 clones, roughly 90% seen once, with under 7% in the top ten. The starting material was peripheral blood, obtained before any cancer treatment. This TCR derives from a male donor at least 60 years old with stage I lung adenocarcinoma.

The CDR3: CASRQGRETQYF. The CDR3 DNA reads TGTGCCAGCAGACAGGGGCGAGAGACCCAGTACTTC. The rearrangement links TRBV2 to TRBJ2-5; 7 bases align to TRBD1. This CDR3 has 12 amino acids. Germline CDR1 reads SNHLY; CDR2 reads FYNNEI. V trimming: 6 bases; J trimming: 4 bases; junction bases outside the gene matches: 2.